This paragraph covers one T cell receptor (beta chain) sequence. Its specificity is unknown. Assay used: immunoSEQ multiplex PCR; TCRdb lists only in-frame clones, some missing. In the table there are about 460,000 clones, roughly 87% of which are singletons. Treatment reported: 19 received Ad26.COV2.S at low or high dose, single or two shots; roughly 5 received placebo; per-sample allocation not given. Each sample was drawn 63 days after the first injection (of vaccine or placebo). Boston provided a donor who was an adult aged 18-55 years. Germline CDR1 SGHTA, CDR2 FQGNSA. Trimming shortened V by 1 base and J by 6 bases, and 6 bases separated the two germline ends. CDR3 size: 13 residues. This record comes from a study of Ad26.COV2.S vaccination and SARS-CoV-2 variants. About the study: Donor allocation was to the COV1001 Ad26.COV2.S trial arm. Whole-study results and caveats: The TCR-based breadth and depth measures might underestimate overall T cell responses.

The J gene is TRBJ2-2, the V gene TRBV7-2; no firm D call. This material consisted of peripheral blood, taken in a trial of Ad26.COV2.S vaccine versus placebo. The clonotype originates from a person aged 18 to 59 who received the Ad26.COV2.S COVID-19 vaccine or a placebo. The CDR3 sequence: CASSLGVPGELFF. For the CDR3, the DNA is TGTGCCAGCAGCTTAGGAGTCCCCGGGGAGCTGTTTTTT.